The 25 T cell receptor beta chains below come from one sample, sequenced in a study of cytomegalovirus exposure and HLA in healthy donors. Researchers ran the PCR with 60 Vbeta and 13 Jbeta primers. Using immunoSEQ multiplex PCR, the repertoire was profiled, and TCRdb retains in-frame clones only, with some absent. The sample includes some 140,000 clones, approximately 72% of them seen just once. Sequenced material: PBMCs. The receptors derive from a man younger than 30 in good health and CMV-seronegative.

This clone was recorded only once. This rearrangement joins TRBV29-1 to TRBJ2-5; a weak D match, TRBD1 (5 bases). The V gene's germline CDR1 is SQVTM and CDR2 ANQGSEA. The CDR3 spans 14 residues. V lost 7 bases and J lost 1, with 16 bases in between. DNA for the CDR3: TGCAGCGCCGGTGGGGCCAGGTTCCAAGAGACCCAGTACTTC. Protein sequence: CSAGGARFQETQYF. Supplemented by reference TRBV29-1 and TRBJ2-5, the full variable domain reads SAVISQKPSRDICQRGTSLTIQCQVDSQVTMMFWYRQQPGQSLTLIATANQGSEATYESGFVIDKFPISRPNLTFSTLTVSNMSPEDSSIYLCSAGGARFQETQYFGPGTRLLVL.

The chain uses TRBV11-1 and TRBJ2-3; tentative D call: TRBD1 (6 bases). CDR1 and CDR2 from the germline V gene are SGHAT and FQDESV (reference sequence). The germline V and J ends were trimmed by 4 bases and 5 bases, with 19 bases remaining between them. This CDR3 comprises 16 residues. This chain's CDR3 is CASSYQQGRHGDTQYF. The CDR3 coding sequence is TGTGCCAGCAGCTACCAACAGGGTAGACATGGAGATACGCAGTATTTT.

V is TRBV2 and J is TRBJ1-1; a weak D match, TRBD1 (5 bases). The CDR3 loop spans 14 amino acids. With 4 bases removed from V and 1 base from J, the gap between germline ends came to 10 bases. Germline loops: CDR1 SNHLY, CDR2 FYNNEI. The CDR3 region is CASSVRGGNTEAFF. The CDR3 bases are TGTGCCAGCAGTGTTCGGGGGGGGAACACTGAAGCTTTCTTT.

Written as DNA, the CDR3 is TGTGCCAGCAGTGCGGCCTACGGAGCAACTAATGAAAAACTGTTTTTT. Protein product: CASSAAYGATNEKLFF. This chain connects TRBV2 to TRBJ1-4; D remains unclear. The CDR3 is 16 residues long. V was clipped by 4 bases and J by 0 bases, with 12 bases between them. Germline V gives CDR1 SNHLY, CDR2 FYNNEI. Filled out from reference TRBV2 and TRBJ1-4, the complete variable domain reads EPEVTQTPSHQVTQMGQEVILRCVPISNHLYFYWYRQILGQKVEFLVSFYNNEISEKSEIFDDQFSVERPDGSNFTLKIRSTKLEDSAMYFCASSAAYGATNEKLFFGSGTQLSVL.

The CDR3 sequence: CASSPGQGPNSPLHF. CDR3 coding DNA: TGTGCCAGCAGCCCCGGACAGGGACCAAATTCACCCCTCCACTTT. The chain employs TRBV14 and TRBJ1-6; TRBD1 agrees at 8 bases. Germline trimming cut 4 bases from V and 7 bases from J; bases unmatched to any gene: 6. The CDR3 totals 15 residues. Germline V gives CDR1 SGHDN, CDR2 FVKESK.

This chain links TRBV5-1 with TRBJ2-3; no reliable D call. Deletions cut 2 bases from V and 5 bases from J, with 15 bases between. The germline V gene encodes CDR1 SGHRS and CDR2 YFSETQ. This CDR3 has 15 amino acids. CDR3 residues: CASSLGLVGGDTQYF. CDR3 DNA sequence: TGCGCCAGCAGCTTAGGCCTAGTTGGCGGAGATACGCAGTATTTT.

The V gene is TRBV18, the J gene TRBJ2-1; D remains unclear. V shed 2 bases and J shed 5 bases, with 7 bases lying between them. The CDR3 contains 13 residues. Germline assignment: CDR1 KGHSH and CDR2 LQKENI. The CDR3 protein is CASSPSQNNEQFF. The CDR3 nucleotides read TGTGCCAGCTCACCATCCCAAAACAATGAGCAGTTCTTC.

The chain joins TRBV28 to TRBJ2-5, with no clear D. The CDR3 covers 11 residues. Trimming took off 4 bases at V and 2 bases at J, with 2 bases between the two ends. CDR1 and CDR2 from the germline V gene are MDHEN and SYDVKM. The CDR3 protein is CASSSQETQYF. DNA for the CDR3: TGTGCCAGCAGTTCACAAGAGACCCAGTACTTC.

The CDR3 coding sequence is TGTGCCAGCAGCTCGGGACAGCATATCGAGCAGTACTTC. Translation: CASSSGQHIEQYF. This chain uses TRBV5-4 with TRBJ2-7; 7 nucleotides agree with TRBD1. Germline trimming cut 3 bases from V and 6 bases from J; bases unmatched to any gene: 6. The CDR3 loop spans 13 amino acids. Germline V CDR1 and CDR2: SGHNT, YYREEE (reference sequence).

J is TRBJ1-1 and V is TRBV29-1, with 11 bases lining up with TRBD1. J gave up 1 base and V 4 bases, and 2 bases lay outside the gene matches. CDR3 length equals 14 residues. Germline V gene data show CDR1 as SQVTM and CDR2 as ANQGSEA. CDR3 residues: CSVAGQGANTEAFF. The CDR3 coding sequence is TGCAGCGTTGCAGGACAGGGGGCGAACACTGAAGCTTTCTTT.

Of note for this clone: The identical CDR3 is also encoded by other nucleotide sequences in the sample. Here the CDR3 DNA reads TGTGCCAGCAGTGATTCGATCTCGGGGGAAAAACTGTTTTTT. Translated: CASSDSISGEKLFF. The chain joins TRBV25-1 to TRBJ1-4; D gene uncertain. The CDR3 contains 14 residues. Germline assignment: CDR1 MGHDK and CDR2 SYGVNS. V was pared by 3 bases and J by 8 bases, with 13 bases between.

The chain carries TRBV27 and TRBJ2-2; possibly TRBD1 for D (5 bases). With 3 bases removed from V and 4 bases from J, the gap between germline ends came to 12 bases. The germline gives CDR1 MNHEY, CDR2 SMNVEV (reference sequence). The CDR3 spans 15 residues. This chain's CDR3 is CASSFIDSLTGELFF. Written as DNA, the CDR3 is TGTGCCAGCAGTTTCATAGACAGCCTCACCGGGGAGCTGTTTTTT.

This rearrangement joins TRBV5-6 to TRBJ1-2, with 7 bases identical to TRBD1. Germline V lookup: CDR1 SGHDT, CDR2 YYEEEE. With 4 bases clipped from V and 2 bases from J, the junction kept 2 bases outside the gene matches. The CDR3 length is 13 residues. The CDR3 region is CASSARGNYGYTF. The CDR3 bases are TGTGCCAGCAGCGCCAGGGGGAACTATGGCTACACCTTC.

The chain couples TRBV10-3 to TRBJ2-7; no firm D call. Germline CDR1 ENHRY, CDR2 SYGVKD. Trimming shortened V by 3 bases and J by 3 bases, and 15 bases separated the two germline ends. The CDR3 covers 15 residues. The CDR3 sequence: CAISESPADFYEQYV. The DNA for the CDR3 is TGTGCCATCAGTGAATCCCCCGCAGACTTCTACGAGCAGTACGTC.

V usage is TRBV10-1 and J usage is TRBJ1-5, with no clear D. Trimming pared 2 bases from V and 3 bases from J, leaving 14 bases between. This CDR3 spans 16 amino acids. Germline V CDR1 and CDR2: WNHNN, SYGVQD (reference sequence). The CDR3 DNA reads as TGCGCCAGCAGTGAGACGTCGAGATCCCTCAATCAGCCCCAGCATTTT. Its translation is CASSETSRSLNQPQHF.

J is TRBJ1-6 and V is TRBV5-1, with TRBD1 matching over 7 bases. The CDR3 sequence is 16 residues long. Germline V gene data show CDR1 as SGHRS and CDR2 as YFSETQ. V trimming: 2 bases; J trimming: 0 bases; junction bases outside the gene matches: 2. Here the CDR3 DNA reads TGCGCCAGCAGCTTACAGGGGAGCTCCTATAATTCACCCCTCCACTTT. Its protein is CASSLQGSSYNSPLHF.

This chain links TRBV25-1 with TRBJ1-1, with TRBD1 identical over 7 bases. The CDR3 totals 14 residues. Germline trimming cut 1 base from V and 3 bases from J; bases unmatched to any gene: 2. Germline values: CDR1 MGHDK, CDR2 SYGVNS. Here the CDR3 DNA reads TGTGCCAGCAGTGAATGGGACAGACACACTGAAGCTTTCTTT. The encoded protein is CASSEWDRHTEAFF. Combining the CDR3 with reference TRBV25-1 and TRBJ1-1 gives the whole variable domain EADIYQTPRYLVIGTGKKITLECSQTMGHDKMYWYQQDPGMELHLIHYSYGVNSTEKGDLSSESTVSRIRTEHFPLTLESARPSHTSQYLCASSEWDRHTEAFFGQGTRLTVV.

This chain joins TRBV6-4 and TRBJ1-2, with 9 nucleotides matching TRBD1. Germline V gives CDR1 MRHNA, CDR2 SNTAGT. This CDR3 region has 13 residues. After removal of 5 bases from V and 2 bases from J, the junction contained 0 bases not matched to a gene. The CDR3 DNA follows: TGTGCCAGCAGTACAGGGGGCAACTATGGCTACACCTTC. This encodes CASSTGGNYGYTF.

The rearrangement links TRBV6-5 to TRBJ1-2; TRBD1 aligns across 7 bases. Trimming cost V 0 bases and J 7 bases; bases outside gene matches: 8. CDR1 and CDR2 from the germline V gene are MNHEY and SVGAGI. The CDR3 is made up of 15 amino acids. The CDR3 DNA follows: TGTGCCAGCAGTTACTCGCTTGGAGGGGGCGGTGGCTACACCTTC. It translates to CASSYSLGGGGGYTF.

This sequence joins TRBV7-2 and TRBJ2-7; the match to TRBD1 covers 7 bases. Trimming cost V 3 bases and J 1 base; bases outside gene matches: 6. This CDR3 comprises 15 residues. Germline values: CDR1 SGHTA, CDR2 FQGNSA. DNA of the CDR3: TGTGCCAGCAGCTTCCGGGACAGTTTTTCCTACGAGCAGTACTTC. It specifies CASSFRDSFSYEQYF.

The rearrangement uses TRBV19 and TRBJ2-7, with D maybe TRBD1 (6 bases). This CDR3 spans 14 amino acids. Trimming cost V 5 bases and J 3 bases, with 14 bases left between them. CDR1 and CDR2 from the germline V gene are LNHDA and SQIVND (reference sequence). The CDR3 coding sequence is TGTGCCAGTAGTCTTTTGGACAGCAGCTACGAGCAGTACTTC. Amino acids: CASSLLDSSYEQYF.

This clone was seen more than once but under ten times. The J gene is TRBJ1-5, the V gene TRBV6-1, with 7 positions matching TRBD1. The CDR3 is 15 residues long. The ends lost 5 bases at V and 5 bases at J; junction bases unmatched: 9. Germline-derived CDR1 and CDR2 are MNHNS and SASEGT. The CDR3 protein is CASSQFWDSYQPQHF. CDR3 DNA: TGTGCCAGCAGTCAGTTCTGGGACAGTTATCAGCCCCAGCATTTT.

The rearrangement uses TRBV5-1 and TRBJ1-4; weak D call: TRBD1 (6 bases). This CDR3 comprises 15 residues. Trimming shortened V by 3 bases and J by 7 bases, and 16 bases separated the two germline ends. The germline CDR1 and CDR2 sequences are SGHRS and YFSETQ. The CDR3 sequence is CASSYEGGRVEKLFF. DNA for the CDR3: TGCGCCAGCAGCTACGAGGGGGGGCGCGTTGAAAAACTGTTTTTT.

The CDR3 sequence is CAISASMRQGTDTQYF. Written as DNA, the CDR3 is TGTGCCATCAGTGCGAGTATGAGACAGGGCACAGATACGCAGTATTTT. The rearrangement uses TRBV10-3 and TRBJ2-3; D might be TRBD1 (6 bases). Per the germline V gene, CDR1 is ENHRY and CDR2 is SYGVKD. V was pared by 4 bases and J by 1 base, with 15 bases between. The CDR3 has 16 residues.

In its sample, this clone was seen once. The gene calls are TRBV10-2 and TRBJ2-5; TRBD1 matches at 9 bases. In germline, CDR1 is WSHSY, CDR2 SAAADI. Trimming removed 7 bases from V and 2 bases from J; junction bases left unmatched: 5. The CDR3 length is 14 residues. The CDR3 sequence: CASTEGTGQETQYF. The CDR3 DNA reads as TGCGCCAGCACCGAAGGGACAGGGCAAGAGACCCAGTACTTC.